A single sample is the source of the 32 T cell receptor beta chains below, sequenced in a study of shared clonotypes between healthy human individuals (dated by TCRdb to 2018 to 2020). To prepare the library, the immunoSEQ multiplex PCR assay was applied. TCRdb provides this immuneACCESS table in a form limited to in-frame rearrangements. Some clones are lacking; in checked studies, under half of them reflect an unresolved V gene, and why the rest are absent is not known. The sample has about 2.5 million clones on record, under 95% of them singletons. The ten largest clones add up to 0.3% to 0.45% of the sample. Sequencing used naive CD4+ T cells from PBMCs. The cell subset or site label, as the study defines it: CD45RA+ positively selected. These receptors all come from a man aged 18-30 years in good health. Some clones in this sample may be carry-over from other donors' samples.

V is TRBV7-2 and J is TRBJ2-2, with 9 bases that match TRBD1. Germline assignment: CDR1 SGHTA and CDR2 FQGNSA. The CDR3 loop spans 15 amino acids. V dropped 8 bases and J dropped 0; count of bases not matched to a gene: 4. CDR3 region: CASGRQGANTGELFF. CDR3 DNA sequence: TGTGCCAGCGGAAGACAGGGGGCGAACACCGGGGAGCTGTTTTTT.

The chain's CDR3 is CASSRESGYTDTQYF. The CDR3 bases are TGTGCCAGCAGCCGAGAAAGCGGGTACACAGATACGCAGTATTTT. The chain uses TRBV7-3 and TRBJ2-3, with D possibly being TRBD2 (6 bases). With 5 bases removed from V and 2 bases from J, the gap between germline ends came to 14 bases. Germline V gene lookup returns CDR1 SGHTA and CDR2 FQGTGA. The CDR3 is made up of 15 amino acids.

Worth noting for this clone: Other DNA sequences in the sample encode the same CDR3. This rearrangement joins TRBV18 to TRBJ1-5, with a possible D match to TRBD1 (5 bases). The CDR3 contains 14 residues. Germline V gene data show CDR1 as KGHSH and CDR2 as LQKENI. The V end was cut by 6 bases, the J end by 1 base, with 10 bases between. The CDR3 nucleotides are TGTGCCAGCTCGGGGGGGTCGAGCAATCAGCCCCAGCATTTT. Translation: CASSGGSSNQPQHF.

The J gene is TRBJ2-1, the V gene TRBV7-9; 7 positions agree with TRBD2. Germline CDR1 reads SEHNR; CDR2 reads FQNEAQ (reference sequence). V lost 2 bases, J lost 3 bases, and 1 base stayed unmatched. The CDR3 extends over 14 amino acids. CDR3: CASSLLADYNEQFF. The CDR3 DNA reads TGTGCCAGCAGCTTACTAGCGGACTACAATGAGCAGTTCTTC.

As concerns this clone: In the same sample, other DNA sequences code for this CDR3. J is TRBJ1-5 and V is TRBV5-1; D is undetermined. Germline lookup yields CDR1 SGHRS and CDR2 YFSETQ. V was clipped by 0 bases and J by 4 bases, with 8 bases between them. This CDR3 comprises 14 residues. The CDR3 DNA sequence: TGCGCCAGCAGCTTGGATTCCCTAAATCAGCCCCAGCATTTT. Translation gives CASSLDSLNQPQHF. The full variable domain, completed using reference TRBV5-1 and TRBJ1-5, is KAGVTQTPRYLIKTRGQQVTLSCSPISGHRSVSWYQQTPGQGLQFLFEYFSETQRNKGNFPGRFSGRQFSNSRSEMNVSTLELGDSALYLCASSLDSLNQPQHFGDGTRLSIL.

Details on this clone: The sample carries other DNA sequences with the same CDR3. The chain uses TRBV7-9 and TRBJ1-2; D remains unclear. The ends were cut back, 0 bases at V and 4 bases at J, with 6 bases in the middle. The CDR3 runs to 13 residues. Germline assignment: CDR1 SEHNR and CDR2 FQNEAQ (reference sequence). CDR3 residues: CASSLAGIYGYTF. CDR3 sequence (DNA): TGTGCCAGCAGCTTAGCGGGAATCTATGGCTACACCTTC.

The chain employs TRBV10-3 and TRBJ2-7; D remains ambiguous. This CDR3 contains 13 residues. Germline V CDR1 and CDR2: ENHRY, SYGVKD. V was trimmed by 2 bases and J by 8 bases, leaving 13 bases between them. CDR3 nucleotide sequence: TGTGCCATCAGTGAGAGTATATTGCCCCAGCAGTACTTC. Encoded protein: CAISESILPQQYF.

The chain links TRBV28 to TRBJ2-7; a possible D gene is TRBD2 (5 bases). This CDR3 comprises 12 residues. Germline V CDR1 and CDR2: MDHEN, SYDVKM. The germline V and J ends were trimmed by 11 bases and 2 bases, with 13 bases remaining between them. The CDR3 DNA reads TGTGCCGCGGGCACAGCTGCCTACGAGCAGTACTTC. Translating gives CAAGTAAYEQYF.

The chain employs TRBV7-3 and TRBJ2-2; D gene ambiguous. Per the germline V gene, CDR1 is SGHTA and CDR2 is FQGTGA. CDR3 length: 11 residues. V was clipped by 8 bases and J by 6 bases, with 7 bases between them. The CDR3 here is CASQRPGELFF. For the CDR3, the DNA is TGTGCCAGCCAACGACCCGGGGAGCTGTTTTTT. Drawing the rest from reference TRBV7-3 and TRBJ2-2, the complete variable domain is GAGVSQTPSNKVTEKGKYVELRCDPISGHTALYWYRQSLGQGPEFLIYFQGTGAADDSGLPNDRFFAVRPEGSVSTLKIQRTERGDSAVYLCASQRPGELFFGEGSRLTVL.

The chain joins TRBV28 to TRBJ1-2, with 11 bases lining up with TRBD1. This CDR3 region has 17 residues. Germline V gene sequence: CDR1 MDHEN, CDR2 SYDVKM. V lost 5 bases, J lost 4 bases, and 12 bases stayed unmatched. CDR3 residues: CASSPPLWTGGAYGYTF. In nucleotides, the CDR3 is TGTGCCAGCAGTCCCCCCTTATGGACAGGGGGCGCCTATGGCTACACCTTC.

The chain combines TRBV5-5 with TRBJ2-7; 7 positions agree with TRBD1. With V trimmed by 3 bases and J by 2 bases, 14 bases remained unmatched. The CDR3 is made up of 17 amino acids. Per germline, CDR1 SGHKS and CDR2 YYEKEE (reference sequence). For the CDR3, the DNA is TGTGCCAGCAGCTCTTCATGGTCCGGGACAGTCCCCTACGAGCAGTACTTC. Translating gives CASSSSWSGTVPYEQYF.

V gene TRBV7-2 combines with J gene TRBJ2-7, with 9 bases identical to TRBD2. CDR1 SGHTA and CDR2 FQGNSA come from the germline V gene. The CDR3 has 17 residues. The V and J ends lost 7 bases and 2 bases, in that order; junction bases with no gene match: 15. CDR3 residues: CASIDLASGRPPYEQYF. The CDR3, as DNA: TGTGCCAGCATAGACCTCGCAAGCGGGAGGCCGCCCTACGAGCAGTACTTC.

This chain joins TRBV7-2 and TRBJ1-2; tentative D call: TRBD1 (6 bases). Trimming left V 5 bases short and J 3 bases short, with 16 bases between. The germline CDR1 and CDR2 sequences are SGHTA and FQGNSA. There are 15 residues in the CDR3. The CDR3 spells CASSPPEEGDYGYTF. Written as DNA, the CDR3 is TGTGCCAGCAGCCCCCCAGAGGAGGGGGACTATGGCTACACCTTC.

The chain carries TRBV25-1 and TRBJ1-3, with D hard to call. Trimming pared 3 bases from V and 7 bases from J, leaving 7 bases between. Germline V gene lookup returns CDR1 MGHDK and CDR2 SYGVNS. There are 12 residues in the CDR3. The chain's CDR3 is CASSDGENTIYF. The CDR3 region has the DNA TGTGCCAGCAGTGACGGCGAGAACACCATATATTTT.

The chain joins TRBV5-1 to TRBJ1-3; D is unclear. This CDR3 contains 15 residues. Trimming left V 4 bases short and J 1 base short, with 12 bases between. The germline V gene has CDR1 SGHRS and CDR2 YFSETQ. The CDR3 protein is CASSELAGSGNTIYF. CDR3 DNA sequence: TGCGCCAGCAGCGAACTAGCCGGTTCTGGAAACACCATATATTTT.

The rearrangement joins TRBV5-4 to TRBJ2-5; 7 nucleotides match TRBD2. Losses at the gene ends were 1 base for V and 2 bases for J; bases not matched to a gene: 8. The length of the CDR3 is 16 residues. CDR1 is SGHNT, CDR2 YYREEE, per germline (reference sequence). The CDR3 DNA reads as TGTGCCAGCAGCTTGAGGGAGGGCCTTCGGCAAGAGACCCAGTACTTC. It translates to CASSLREGLRQETQYF. The complete variable domain, with remaining parts taken from reference TRBV5-4 and TRBJ2-5, reads ETGVTQSPTHLIKTRGQQVTLRCSSQSGHNTVSWYQQALGQGPQFIFQYYREEENGRGNFPPRFSGLQFPNYSSELNVNALELDDSALYLCASSLREGLRQETQYFGPGTRLLVL.

This rearrangement joins TRBV5-4 to TRBJ2-7, with unresolved D. Germline V gene lookup returns CDR1 SGHNT and CDR2 YYREEE (reference sequence). Trimming took 4 bases from V and 2 from J, leaving 16 bases between them. The CDR3 runs to 15 residues. In DNA form, the CDR3 reads TGTGCCAGCAGCCCGAAAGCCGTGGGGACCTACGAGCAGTACTTC. Amino acids: CASSPKAVGTYEQYF.

This clone was observed once. This chain uses TRBV5-1 with TRBJ2-7; 7 bases are shared with TRBD1. From germline, CDR1 is SGHRS and CDR2 YFSETQ. The CDR3 runs to 14 residues. Trimming took 8 bases from V and 2 from J; bases not matched to a gene: 10. The CDR3 sequence: CASKTGLLAYEQYF. In DNA form, the CDR3 reads TGCGCCAGTAAGACAGGGCTGCTAGCCTACGAGCAGTACTTC. The full variable domain, with the rest looked up from reference TRBV5-1 and TRBJ2-7, is KAGVTQTPRYLIKTRGQQVTLSCSPISGHRSVSWYQQTPGQGLQFLFEYFSETQRNKGNFPGRFSGRQFSNSRSEMNVSTLELGDSALYLCASKTGLLAYEQYFGPGTRLTVT.

The chain uses TRBV10-3 and TRBJ2-7, with 8 bases identical to TRBD2. Germline V CDR1 and CDR2: ENHRY, SYGVKD. V shed 0 bases and J 5 bases; nucleotides not matched to a gene: 6. CDR3 length: 15 amino acids. CDR3 residues: CAISESMAGGHEQYF. In nucleotides, the CDR3 is TGTGCCATCAGTGAGTCGATGGCGGGAGGACACGAGCAGTACTTC.

The rearrangement joins TRBV7-3 to TRBJ2-2, with D possibly TRBD2 on 6 matching bases. Trimming shortened V by 6 bases and J by 3 bases, and 14 bases separated the two germline ends. The CDR3 totals 15 residues. Germline-derived CDR1 and CDR2 are SGHTA and FQGTGA. DNA for the CDR3: TGTGCCAGCAGATCGGGACCGGGGGACACCGGGGAGCTGTTTTTT. As protein: CASRSGPGDTGELFF.

V is TRBV7-2 and J is TRBJ1-3, with D perhaps TRBD1 (5 bases). V was trimmed by 5 bases and J by 3 bases, leaving 11 bases between them. Germline V CDR1 and CDR2: SGHTA, FQGNSA. The CDR3 consists of 14 residues. DNA for the CDR3: TGTGCCAGCAGCCCTCCAGGGTTTGGAAACACCATATATTTT. Protein: CASSPPGFGNTIYF.

The V gene is TRBV19, the J gene TRBJ1-1; D ambiguous. CDR1 is LNHDA, CDR2 SQIVND, per germline (reference sequence). Trimming removed 5 bases from V and 4 bases from J, with 8 bases in between. CDR3 length equals 12 residues. The CDR3 is CASSEFSTEAFF. In nucleotides, the CDR3 is TGTGCCAGTAGTGAGTTTTCCACTGAAGCTTTCTTT.

This clone has a handful of counts. The gene calls are TRBV5-1 and TRBJ1-3; no clear D. Trimming stripped 8 bases from V and 4 bases from J, with 10 bases between. The CDR3 covers 12 residues. The germline gives CDR1 SGHRS, CDR2 YFSETQ. CDR3 sequence (DNA): TGCGCCAGTACATCGGGAGGAAACACCATATATTTT. Translating gives CASTSGGNTIYF.

This clone was recorded once. The V gene is TRBV15, the J gene TRBJ1-2; tentative D call: TRBD1 (5 bases). There are 17 residues in the CDR3. Trimming stripped 0 bases from V and 4 bases from J, with 18 bases between. Germline CDR1 LNHNV, CDR2 YYDKDF (reference sequence). CDR3 DNA sequence: TGTGCCACCAGCAGAGATCTTTTCCAAAAAGGGGTCTATGGCTACACCTTC. It codes for CATSRDLFQKGVYGYTF.

This clone was detected once. This rearrangement joins TRBV6-5 to TRBJ2-3; D is perhaps TRBD1 or TRBD2 (5 bases each). Trimming took off 0 bases at V and 0 bases at J, with 10 bases between the two ends. Germline V gives CDR1 MNHEY, CDR2 SVGAGI. The CDR3 is 16 residues long. The DNA of the CDR3 is TGTGCCAGCAGTTACTCGGGACGGAGCAGCACAGATACGCAGTATTTT. It is translated as CASSYSGRSSTDTQYF.

The V call is TRBV7-2, the J call TRBJ2-3; 8 nucleotides agree with TRBD2. This CDR3 has 14 residues. Germline lookup yields CDR1 SGHTA and CDR2 FQGNSA. The ends lost 5 bases at V and 6 bases at J; junction bases unmatched: 7. The CDR3 DNA follows: TGTGCCAGCAGCCCCTATAGCGGGACGGATACGCAGTATTTT. Protein sequence: CASSPYSGTDTQYF. The complete variable domain, with remaining parts taken from reference TRBV7-2 and TRBJ2-3, reads GAGVSQSPSNKVTEKGKDVELRCDPISGHTALYWYRQSLGQGLEFLIYFQGNSAPDKSGLPSDRFSAERTGGSVSTLTIQRTQQEDSAVYLCASSPYSGTDTQYFGPGTRLTVL.

Points on this clone: Different DNA sequences within this sample yield the same CDR3. J is TRBJ1-5 and V is TRBV7-2, with a possible D match to TRBD1 (5 bases). The CDR3 loop spans 14 amino acids. The germline CDR1 and CDR2 sequences are SGHTA and FQGNSA. Trimming pared 5 bases from V and 2 bases from J, leaving 10 bases between. Written as DNA, the CDR3 is TGTGCCAGCAGCCCTCAGGGTGGCAATCAGCCCCAGCATTTT. This gives the protein CASSPQGGNQPQHF.

The V and J genes are TRBV7-9 and TRBJ1-3, with TRBD1 identical over 9 bases. The CDR3 contains 17 residues. Germline V gene sequence: CDR1 SEHNR, CDR2 FQNEAQ (reference sequence). The V and J ends lost 5 bases and 2 bases, in that order; junction bases with no gene match: 10. CDR3 amino acids: CASSGAQGASPGNTIYF. CDR3 coding DNA: TGTGCCAGCAGCGGAGCACAGGGGGCATCCCCTGGAAACACCATATATTTT.

As regards this clone: The sample contains more than one DNA sequence encoding this CDR3. V and J are TRBV18 and TRBJ1-5; D remains ambiguous. Per germline, CDR1 KGHSH and CDR2 LQKENI. Trimming shortened V by 2 bases and J by 5 bases, and 7 bases separated the two germline ends. This CDR3 is 13 amino acids long. CDR3 in amino acids: CASSPGEDQPQHF. CDR3 bases: TGTGCCAGCTCACCAGGGGAGGATCAGCCCCAGCATTTT.

The CDR3 protein is CASSLYSVGGSYEQYF. As DNA, the CDR3 is TGTGCCAGCAGTTTATACTCCGTGGGTGGCTCCTACGAGCAGTACTTC. The chain recombines TRBV28 with TRBJ2-7, with no clear D. The V and J ends lost 1 base and 0 bases respectively, with 13 bases between them. There are 16 residues in the CDR3. From germline, CDR1 is MDHEN and CDR2 SYDVKM.

This clone has just a few counts. The sample holds other DNA sequences that translate to the same CDR3. The chain has TRBV7-2 and TRBJ1-1; no definite D call. The germline gives CDR1 SGHTA, CDR2 FQGNSA. The CDR3 has 13 amino acids. V lost 3 bases, J lost 1 base, and 6 bases lay in between. CDR3 coding DNA: TGTGCCAGCAGCTTGGACCGGAACACTGAAGCTTTCTTT. Protein product: CASSLDRNTEAFF.

V usage is TRBV28 and J usage is TRBJ2-3, with 7 bases identical to TRBD2. Germline trimming cut 3 bases from V and 0 bases from J; bases unmatched to any gene: 15. The CDR3 length is 19 residues. Germline lookup yields CDR1 MDHEN and CDR2 SYDVKM. As DNA, the CDR3 is TGTGCCAGCAGTTTTCCCGCGGCTTGGGGGGAGGGGAGCACAGATACGCAGTATTTT. This encodes CASSFPAAWGEGSTDTQYF. The full variable domain, in which reference TRBV28 and TRBJ2-3 provide the parts outside the CDR3, is DVKVTQSSRYLVKRTGEKVFLECVQDMDHENMFWYRQDPGLGLRLIYFSYDVKMKEKGDIPEGYSVSREKKERFSLILESASTNQTSMYLCASSFPAAWGEGSTDTQYFGPGTRLTVL.